This T cell receptor (beta chain) stems from a study of T cells in Graves' hyperthyroidism and ophthalmopathy. Concerning this clonotype: One end of the junction fails to match germline, which may point to a read error.

The CDR3 is made up of 20 amino acids. CDR1 SGHVS and CDR2 FQNEAQ come from the germline V gene. Amplification yielded TCR beta CDR3 regions, with RNA transcripts as the source. The study used the HTBI primer set for a first-round RT-PCR of the TCR CDR3. TCRdb passed the multiplex PCR reads through MiXCR, listing each CDR3 protein once. Found here are about 680,000 distinct CDR3 sequences, approximately 40% of them singletons; the top ten hold 31%. V usage is TRBV7-8 and J usage is TRBJ2-1; 7 bases are a match to TRBD2. The sample taken for sequencing was blood. The sequence was collected from a woman aged 40-49 years with Graves' hyperthyroidism. CDR3 amino acids: CASSLGGGGWGGRSYNEHFF. CDR3 sequence (DNA): TGTGCCAGCAGCTTAGGTGGGGGGGGATGGGGGGGAAGGTCCTACAATGAGCACTTCTTC. The full variable domain, rest sourced from reference TRBV7-8 and TRBJ2-1, is GAGVSQSPRYKVAKRGQDVALRCDPISGHVSLFWYQQALGQGPEFLTYFQNEAQLDKSGLPSDRFFAERPEGSVSTLKIQRTQQEDSAVYLCASSLGGGGWGGRSYNEHFFGPGTRLTVL.